This T cell receptor beta chain was sequenced during a study of T cells in Graves' hyperthyroidism and ophthalmopathy. Diagnosis rested on symptoms, serum thyroxine and TRAb, thyroid ultrasound, and orbital computed tomography. RNA transcripts gave rise to amplified TCR beta CDR3 regions. Using the HTBI primer set, a first-round RT-PCR was run on the TCR CDR3. From the multiplex PCR reads, TCRdb called clonotypes with MiXCR, one entry per CDR3 protein. The sample shows roughly 180,000 distinct CDR3 sequences, about 9.4% of them seen only once. Deletions cut 6 bases from V and 2 bases from J, with 11 bases between. The CDR3 loop spans 13 amino acids. General study findings and limits: Ophthalmopathy was model-predicted a median about 6.9 months pre-onset. Most thyroid clonotypes expanded above 0.001 were also detected in blood.

To note about this clonotype: Its antigen is unidentified.

The J gene is TRBJ2-7, the V gene TRBV12-3 or TRBV12-4, with a possible D match to TRBD1 (5 bases). This receptor was taken from a woman aged 18 to 35 with Graves' hyperthyroidism that later progressed to Graves' ophthalmopathy. What was sequenced was blood. In DNA, the CDR3 is TGTGCCAGCAGCTTGACGACAGCCTACGAGCAGTACTTC. This translates into CASSLTTAYEQYF.